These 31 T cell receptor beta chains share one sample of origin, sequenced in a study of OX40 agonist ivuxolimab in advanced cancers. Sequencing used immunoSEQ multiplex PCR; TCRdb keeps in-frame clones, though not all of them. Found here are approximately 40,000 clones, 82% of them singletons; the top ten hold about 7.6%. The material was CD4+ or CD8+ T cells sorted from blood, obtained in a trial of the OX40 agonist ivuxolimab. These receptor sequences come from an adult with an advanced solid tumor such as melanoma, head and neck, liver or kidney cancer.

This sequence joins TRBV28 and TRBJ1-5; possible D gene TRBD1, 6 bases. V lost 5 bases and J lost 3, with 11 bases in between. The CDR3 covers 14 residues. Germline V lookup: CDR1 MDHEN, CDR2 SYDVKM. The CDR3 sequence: CASSVTGINQPQHF. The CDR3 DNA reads TGTGCCAGCAGTGTTACAGGGATCAATCAGCCCCAGCATTTT.

This chain's CDR3 is CASSLLESSRAPISGNTIYF. The CDR3 region has the DNA TGCGCCAGCAGCTTGCTCGAGTCCTCCAGGGCCCCGATCTCTGGAAACACCATATATTTT. This chain uses TRBV5-1 with TRBJ1-3; possible D gene TRBD1, 5 bases. The CDR3 length is 20 residues. Germline values: CDR1 SGHRS, CDR2 YFSETQ. V shed 1 base and J shed 0 bases, with 23 bases lying between them.

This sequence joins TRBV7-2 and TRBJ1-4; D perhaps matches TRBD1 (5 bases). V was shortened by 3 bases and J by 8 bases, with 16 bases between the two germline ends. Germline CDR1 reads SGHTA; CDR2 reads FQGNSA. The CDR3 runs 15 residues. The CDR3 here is CASSFQAGLKEKLFF. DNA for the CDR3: TGTGCCAGCAGCTTTCAAGCAGGGTTAAAGGAAAAACTGTTTTTT. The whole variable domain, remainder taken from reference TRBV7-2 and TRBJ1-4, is GAGVSQSPSNKVTEKGKDVELRCDPISGHTALYWYRQSLGQGLEFLIYFQGNSAPDKSGLPSDRFSAERTGGSVSTLTIQRTQQEDSAVYLCASSFQAGLKEKLFFGSGTQLSVL.

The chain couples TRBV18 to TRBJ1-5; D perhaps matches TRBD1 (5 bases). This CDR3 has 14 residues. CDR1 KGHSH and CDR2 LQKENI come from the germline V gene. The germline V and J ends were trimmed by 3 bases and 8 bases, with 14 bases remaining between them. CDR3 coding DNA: TGTGCCAGCTCACCTTCGGGGGAAAGTGAGCCCCAGCATTTT. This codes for CASSPSGESEPQHF.

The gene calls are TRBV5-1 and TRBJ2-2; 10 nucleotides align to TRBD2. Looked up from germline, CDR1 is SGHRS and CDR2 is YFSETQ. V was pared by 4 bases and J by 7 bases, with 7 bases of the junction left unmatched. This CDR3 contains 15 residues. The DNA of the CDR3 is TGCGCCAGCAGCCAAGGGACTAGCGCAAACGGGGAGCTGTTTTTT. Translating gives CASSQGTSANGELFF.

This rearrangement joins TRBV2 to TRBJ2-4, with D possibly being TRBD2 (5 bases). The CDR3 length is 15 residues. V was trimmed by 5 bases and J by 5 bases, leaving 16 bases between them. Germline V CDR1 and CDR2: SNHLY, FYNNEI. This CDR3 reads CASSTLEGAENIQYF. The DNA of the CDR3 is TGTGCCAGCAGTACACTAGAAGGTGCTGAAAACATTCAGTACTTC.

The CDR3 loop reads CASRVGNSYEQYF. As DNA, the CDR3 is TGTGCCAGCAGAGTCGGCAACTCCTACGAGCAGTACTTC. This rearrangement joins TRBV6-5 to TRBJ2-7; no definite D call. CDR1 and CDR2 from the germline V gene are MNHEY and SVGAGI. This CDR3 is 13 amino acids long. The V gene lost 6 bases and the J gene lost 0 bases, with 9 bases spanning the gap.

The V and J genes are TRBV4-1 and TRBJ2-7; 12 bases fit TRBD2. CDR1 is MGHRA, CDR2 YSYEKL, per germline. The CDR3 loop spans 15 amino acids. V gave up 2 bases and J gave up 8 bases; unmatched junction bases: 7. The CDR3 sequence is CASSQMTSGSAKQYF. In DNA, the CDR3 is TGCGCCAGCAGCCAAATGACTAGCGGGAGTGCCAAGCAGTACTTC.

CDR3 sequence (DNA): TGCGCCAGCAGCTTAGTCCTCGATAACGAGCAGTACTTC. Encoded protein: CASSLVLDNEQYF. The gene calls are TRBV5-1 and TRBJ2-5; D is unclear. The end of the DNA aligns better with TRBJ2-7, so the J call may be wrong. CDR1 is SGHRS, CDR2 YFSETQ, per germline. The CDR3 totals 13 residues.

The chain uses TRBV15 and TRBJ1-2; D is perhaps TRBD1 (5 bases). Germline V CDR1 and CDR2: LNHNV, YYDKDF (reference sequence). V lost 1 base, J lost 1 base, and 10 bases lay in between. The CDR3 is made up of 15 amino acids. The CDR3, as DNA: TGTGCCACCAGCAGAGGCCAGGGAGTTAACTATGGCTACACCTTC. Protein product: CATSRGQGVNYGYTF.

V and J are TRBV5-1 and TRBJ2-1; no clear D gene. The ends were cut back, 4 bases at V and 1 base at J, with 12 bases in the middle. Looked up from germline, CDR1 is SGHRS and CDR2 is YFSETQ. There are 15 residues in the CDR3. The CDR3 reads CASSNPSGSYNEQFF. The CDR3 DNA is TGCGCCAGCAGCAATCCCTCTGGGTCCTACAATGAGCAGTTCTTC. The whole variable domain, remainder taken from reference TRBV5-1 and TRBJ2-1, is KAGVTQTPRYLIKTRGQQVTLSCSPISGHRSVSWYQQTPGQGLQFLFEYFSETQRNKGNFPGRFSGRQFSNSRSEMNVSTLELGDSALYLCASSNPSGSYNEQFFGPGTRLTVL.

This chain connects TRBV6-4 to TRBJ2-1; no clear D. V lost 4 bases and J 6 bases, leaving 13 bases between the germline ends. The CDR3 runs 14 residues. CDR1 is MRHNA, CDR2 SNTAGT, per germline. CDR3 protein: CASSVTTISNEQFF. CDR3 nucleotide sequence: TGTGCCAGCAGTGTTACAACAATCTCCAATGAGCAGTTCTTC.

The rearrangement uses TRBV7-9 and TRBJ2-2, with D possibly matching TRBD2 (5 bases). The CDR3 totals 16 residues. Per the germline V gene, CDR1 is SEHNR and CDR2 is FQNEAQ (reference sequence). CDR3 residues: CAITTPTGMEVGELFF. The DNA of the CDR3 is TGTGCAATCACCACCCCCACGGGTATGGAGGTCGGGGAGCTGTTTTTT. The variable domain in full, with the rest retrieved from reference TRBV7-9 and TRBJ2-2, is DTGVSQNPRHKITKRGQNVTFRCDPISEHNRLYWYRQTLGQGPEFLTYFQNEAQLEKSRLLSDRFSAERPKGSFSTLEIQRTEQGDSAMYLCAITTPTGMEVGELFFGEGSRLTVL.

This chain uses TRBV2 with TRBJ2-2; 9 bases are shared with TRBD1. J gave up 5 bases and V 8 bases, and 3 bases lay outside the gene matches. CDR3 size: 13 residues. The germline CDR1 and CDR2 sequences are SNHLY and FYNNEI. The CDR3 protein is CASRQGGTGELFF. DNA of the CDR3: TGTGCCAGCCGACAGGGGGGTACCGGGGAGCTGTTTTTT.

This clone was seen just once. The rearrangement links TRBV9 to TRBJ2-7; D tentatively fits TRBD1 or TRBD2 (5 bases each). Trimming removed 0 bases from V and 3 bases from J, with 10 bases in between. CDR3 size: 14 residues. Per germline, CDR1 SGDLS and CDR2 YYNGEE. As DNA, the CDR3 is TGTGCCAGCAGCGTAGGGGGACCGAACTACGAGCAGTACTTC. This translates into CASSVGGPNYEQYF.

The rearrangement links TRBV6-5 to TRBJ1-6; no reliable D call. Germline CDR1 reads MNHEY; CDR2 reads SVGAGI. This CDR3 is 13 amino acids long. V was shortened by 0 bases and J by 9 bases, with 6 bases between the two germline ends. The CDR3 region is CASSYSNTSPLHF. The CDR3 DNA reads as TGTGCCAGCAGTTACTCGAACACTTCACCCCTCCACTTT.

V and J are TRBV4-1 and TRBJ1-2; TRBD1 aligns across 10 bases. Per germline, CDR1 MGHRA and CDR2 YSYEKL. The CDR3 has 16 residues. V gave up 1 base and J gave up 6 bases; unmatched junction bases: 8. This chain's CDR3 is CASSQAAGQGVDGYTF. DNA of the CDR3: TGCGCCAGCAGCCAAGCCGCCGGACAGGGGGTTGATGGCTACACCTTC.

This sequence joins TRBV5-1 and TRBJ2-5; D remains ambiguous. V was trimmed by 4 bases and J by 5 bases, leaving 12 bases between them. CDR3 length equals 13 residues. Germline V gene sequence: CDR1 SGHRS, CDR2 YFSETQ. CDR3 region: CASSLGSRETQYF. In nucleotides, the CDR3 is TGCGCCAGCAGCCTGGGGTCACGGGAGACCCAGTACTTC.

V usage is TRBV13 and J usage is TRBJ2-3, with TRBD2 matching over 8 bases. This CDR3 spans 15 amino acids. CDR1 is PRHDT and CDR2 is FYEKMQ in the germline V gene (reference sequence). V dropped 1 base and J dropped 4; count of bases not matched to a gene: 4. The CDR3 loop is CASSLAGGLSDTQYF. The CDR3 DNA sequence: TGTGCCAGCAGCTTAGCGGGAGGGCTATCAGATACGCAGTATTTT.

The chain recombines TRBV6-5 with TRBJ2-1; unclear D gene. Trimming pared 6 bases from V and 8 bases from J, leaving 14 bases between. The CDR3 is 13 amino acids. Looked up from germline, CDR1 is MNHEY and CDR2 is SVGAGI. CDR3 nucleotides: TGTGCCAGCAGGGGCAACCACGCGTATGAGCAGTTCTTC. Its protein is CASRGNHAYEQFF.

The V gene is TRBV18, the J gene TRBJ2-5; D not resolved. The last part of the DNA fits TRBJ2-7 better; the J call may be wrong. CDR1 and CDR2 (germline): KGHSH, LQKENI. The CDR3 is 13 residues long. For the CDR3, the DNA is TGTGCCAGCTCACCTAGTCAAACCTACGAGCAGTACTTC. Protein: CASSPSQTYEQYF.

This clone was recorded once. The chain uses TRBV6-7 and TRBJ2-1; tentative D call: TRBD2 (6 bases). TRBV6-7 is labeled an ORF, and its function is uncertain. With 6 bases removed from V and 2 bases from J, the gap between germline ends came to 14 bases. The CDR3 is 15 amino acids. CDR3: CASSLGSPPYNEQFF. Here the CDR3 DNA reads TGTGCCAGCAGCCTCGGGAGCCCCCCCTACAATGAGCAGTTCTTC.

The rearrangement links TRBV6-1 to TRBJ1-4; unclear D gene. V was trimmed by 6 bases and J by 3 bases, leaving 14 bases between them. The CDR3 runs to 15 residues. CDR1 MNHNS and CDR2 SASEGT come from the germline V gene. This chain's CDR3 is CASSPRTEANEKLFF. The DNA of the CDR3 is TGTGCCAGCAGCCCGAGGACTGAGGCTAATGAAAAACTGTTTTTT.

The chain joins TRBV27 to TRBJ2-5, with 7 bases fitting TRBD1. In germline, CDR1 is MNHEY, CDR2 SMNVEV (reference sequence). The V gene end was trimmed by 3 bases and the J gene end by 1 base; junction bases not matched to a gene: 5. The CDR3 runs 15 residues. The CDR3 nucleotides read TGTGCCAGCAGTTTTGTGAGGGGGCTCCAAGAGACCCAGTACTTC. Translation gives CASSFVRGLQETQYF.

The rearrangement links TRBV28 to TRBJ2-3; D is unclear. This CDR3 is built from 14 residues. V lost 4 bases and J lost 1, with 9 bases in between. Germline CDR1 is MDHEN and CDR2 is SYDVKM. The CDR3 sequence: CASSSFSRTDTQYF. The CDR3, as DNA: TGTGCCAGCAGTTCCTTCAGCCGCACAGATACGCAGTATTTT.

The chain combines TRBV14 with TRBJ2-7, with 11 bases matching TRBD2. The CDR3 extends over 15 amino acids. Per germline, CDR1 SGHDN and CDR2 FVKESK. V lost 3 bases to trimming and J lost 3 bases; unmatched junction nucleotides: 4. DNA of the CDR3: TGTGCCAGCAGCCAGGGGACTAGCGGATTCTACGAGCAGTACTTC. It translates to CASSQGTSGFYEQYF. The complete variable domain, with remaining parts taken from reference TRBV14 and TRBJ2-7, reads EAGVTQFPSHSVIEKGQTVTLRCDPISGHDNLYWYRRVMGKEIKFLLHFVKESKQDESGMPNNRFLAERTGGTYSTLKVQPAELEDSGVYFCASSQGTSGFYEQYFGPGTRLTVT.

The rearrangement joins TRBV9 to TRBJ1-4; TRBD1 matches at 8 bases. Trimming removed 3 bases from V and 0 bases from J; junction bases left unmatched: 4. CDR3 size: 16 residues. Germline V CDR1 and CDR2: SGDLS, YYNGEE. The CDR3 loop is CASSAQGATTNEKLFF. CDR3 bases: TGTGCCAGCAGCGCCCAGGGGGCTACAACTAATGAAAAACTGTTTTTT.

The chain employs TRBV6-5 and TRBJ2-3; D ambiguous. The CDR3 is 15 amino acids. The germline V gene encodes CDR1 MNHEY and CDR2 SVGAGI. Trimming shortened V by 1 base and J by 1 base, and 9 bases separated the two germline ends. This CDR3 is CASSYLGIGTDTQYF. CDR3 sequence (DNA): TGTGCCAGCAGTTACTTGGGTATAGGCACAGATACGCAGTATTTT.

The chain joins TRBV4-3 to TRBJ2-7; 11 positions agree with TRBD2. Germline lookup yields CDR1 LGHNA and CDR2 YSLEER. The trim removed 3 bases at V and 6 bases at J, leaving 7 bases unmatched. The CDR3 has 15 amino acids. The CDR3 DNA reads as TGCGCCAGCAGCCATTTAGCGGGAGGGCCGCGCGAGCAGTACTTC. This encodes CASSHLAGGPREQYF.

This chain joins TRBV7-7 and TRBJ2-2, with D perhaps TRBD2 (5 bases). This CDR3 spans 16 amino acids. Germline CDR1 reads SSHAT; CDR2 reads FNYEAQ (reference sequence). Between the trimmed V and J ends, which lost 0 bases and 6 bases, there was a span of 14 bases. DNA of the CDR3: TGTGCCAGCAGCTTAGCGACCACTAGGTCCCCCGGGGAGCTGTTTTTT. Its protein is CASSLATTRSPGELFF.

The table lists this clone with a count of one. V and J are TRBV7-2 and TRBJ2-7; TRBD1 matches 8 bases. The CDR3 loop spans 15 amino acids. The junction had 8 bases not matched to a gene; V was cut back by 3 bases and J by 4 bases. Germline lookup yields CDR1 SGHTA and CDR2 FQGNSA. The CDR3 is CASSFPYRGRYEQYF. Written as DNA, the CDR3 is TGTGCCAGCAGCTTCCCGTACAGGGGGAGGTACGAGCAGTACTTC.